The clone carrying this T cell receptor (beta chain) was detected many times. What it binds is unknown. TCRdb passed the 5' RACE reads through MiXCR, listing each CDR3 protein once. This table has 70,000 or so distinct CDR3 sequences, around 7% appearing once. This sample is drawn from a study of T cells after yellow fever vaccination. At the level of the study: SMART-Seq v4 Ultra Low Input handled preparation of low-cell-number fractions.

Whole-study findings and limits: FACS-sorted repertoires could contain abundant clonotypes contaminating from the bulk population.

The sequenced sample was CD8+ T cells sorted from PBMCs, obtained roughly 10 days after the first yellow fever vaccination. This receptor was obtained from a man younger than 35 who received the YFV17D yellow fever vaccine.

This chain's CDR3 is CASGTAGLYGYTF. CDR3 sequence (DNA): TGTGCCAGCGGGACGGCGGGGCTCTATGGCTACACCTTC. This chain links TRBV6-5 with TRBJ1-2; D perhaps matches TRBD1 (5 bases). Germline-derived CDR1 and CDR2 are MNHEY and SVGAGI. CDR3 length: 13 amino acids. V was clipped by 8 bases and J by 4 bases, with 14 bases between them.